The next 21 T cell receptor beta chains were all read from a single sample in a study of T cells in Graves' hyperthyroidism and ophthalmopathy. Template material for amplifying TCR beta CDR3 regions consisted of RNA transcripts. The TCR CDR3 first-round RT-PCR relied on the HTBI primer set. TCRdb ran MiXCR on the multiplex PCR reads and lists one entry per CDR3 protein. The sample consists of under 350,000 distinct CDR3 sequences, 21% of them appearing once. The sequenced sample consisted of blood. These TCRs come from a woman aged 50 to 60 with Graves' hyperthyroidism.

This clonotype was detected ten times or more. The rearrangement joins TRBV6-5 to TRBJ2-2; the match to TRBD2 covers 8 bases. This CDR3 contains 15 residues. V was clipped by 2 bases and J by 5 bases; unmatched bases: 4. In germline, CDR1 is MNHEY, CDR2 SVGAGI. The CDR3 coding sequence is TGTGCCAGCAGTTACGATGCGGGGGGTACCGGGGAGCTGTTTTTT. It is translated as CASSYDAGGTGELFF.

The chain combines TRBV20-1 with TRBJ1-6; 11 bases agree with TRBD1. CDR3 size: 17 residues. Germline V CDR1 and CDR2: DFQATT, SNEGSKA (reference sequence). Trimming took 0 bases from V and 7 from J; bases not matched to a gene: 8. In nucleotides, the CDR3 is TGCAGTGCTAGAGATCCCGGGACAGGGGGGGACAATTCACCCCTCCACTTT. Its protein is CSARDPGTGGDNSPLHF.

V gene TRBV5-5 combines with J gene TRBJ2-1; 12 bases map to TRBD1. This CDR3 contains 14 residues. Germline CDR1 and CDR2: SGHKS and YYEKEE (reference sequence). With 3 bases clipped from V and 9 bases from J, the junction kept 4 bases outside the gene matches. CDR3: CASSSGQGASEQFF. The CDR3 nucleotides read TGTGCCAGCAGCTCGGGACAGGGGGCGAGTGAGCAGTTCTTC.

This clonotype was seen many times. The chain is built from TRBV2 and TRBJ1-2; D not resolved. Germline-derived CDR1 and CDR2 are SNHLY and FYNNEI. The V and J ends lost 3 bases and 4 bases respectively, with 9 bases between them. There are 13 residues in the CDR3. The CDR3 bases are TGTGCCAGCAGTGATCCCAGGAGCTATGGCTACACCTTC. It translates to CASSDPRSYGYTF.

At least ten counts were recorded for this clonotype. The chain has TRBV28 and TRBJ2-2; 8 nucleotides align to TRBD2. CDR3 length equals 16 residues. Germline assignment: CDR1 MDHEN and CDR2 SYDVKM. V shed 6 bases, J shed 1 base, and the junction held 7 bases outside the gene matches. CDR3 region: CASRPGGTLNTGELFF. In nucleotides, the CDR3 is TGTGCCAGCAGACCGGGAGGGACACTGAACACCGGGGAGCTGTTTTTT.

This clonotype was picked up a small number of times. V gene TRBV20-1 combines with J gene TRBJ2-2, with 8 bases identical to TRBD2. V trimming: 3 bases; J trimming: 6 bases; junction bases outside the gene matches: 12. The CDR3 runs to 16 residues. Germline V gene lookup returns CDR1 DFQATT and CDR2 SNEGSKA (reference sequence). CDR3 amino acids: CSASISGKWVSGELFF. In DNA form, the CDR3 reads TGCAGTGCTAGTATTAGCGGGAAGTGGGTATCCGGGGAGCTGTTTTTT.

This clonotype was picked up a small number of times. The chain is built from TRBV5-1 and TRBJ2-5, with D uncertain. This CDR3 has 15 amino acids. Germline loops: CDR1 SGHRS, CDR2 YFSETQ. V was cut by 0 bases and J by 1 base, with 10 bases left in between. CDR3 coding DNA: TGCGCCAGCAGCTTGGGACCGGGCTCCCAAGAGACCCAGTACTTC. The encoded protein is CASSLGPGSQETQYF. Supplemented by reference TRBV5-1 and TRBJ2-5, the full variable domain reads KAGVTQTPRYLIKTRGQQVTLSCSPISGHRSVSWYQQTPGQGLQFLFEYFSETQRNKGNFPGRFSGRQFSNSRSEMNVSTLELGDSALYLCASSLGPGSQETQYFGPGTRLLVL.

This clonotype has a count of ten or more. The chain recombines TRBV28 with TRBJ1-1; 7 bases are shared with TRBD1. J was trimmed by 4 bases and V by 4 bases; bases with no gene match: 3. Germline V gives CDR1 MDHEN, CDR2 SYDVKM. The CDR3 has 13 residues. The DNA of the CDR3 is TGTGCCAGCAGTTCAGGGGGGGTCACTGAAGCTTTCTTT. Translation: CASSSGGVTEAFF.

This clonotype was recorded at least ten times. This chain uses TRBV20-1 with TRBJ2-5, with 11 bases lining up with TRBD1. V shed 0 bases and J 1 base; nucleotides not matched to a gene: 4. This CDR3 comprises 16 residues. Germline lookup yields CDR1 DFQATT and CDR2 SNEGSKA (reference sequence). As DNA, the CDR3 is TGCAGTGCTAGAGAAACCGGGACAGGGGGCCAAGAGACCCAGTACTTC. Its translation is CSARETGTGGQETQYF.

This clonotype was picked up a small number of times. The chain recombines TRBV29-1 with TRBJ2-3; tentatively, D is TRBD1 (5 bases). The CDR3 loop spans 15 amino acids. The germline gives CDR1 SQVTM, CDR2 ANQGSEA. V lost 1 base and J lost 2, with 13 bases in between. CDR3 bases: TGCAGCGTTGAAGTCCAGGGCCAGAACACAGATACGCAGTATTTT. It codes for CSVEVQGQNTDTQYF.

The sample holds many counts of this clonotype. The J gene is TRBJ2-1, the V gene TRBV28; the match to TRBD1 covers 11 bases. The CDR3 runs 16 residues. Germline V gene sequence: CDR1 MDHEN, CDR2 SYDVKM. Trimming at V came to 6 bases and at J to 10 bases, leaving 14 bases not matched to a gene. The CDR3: CASRPGGTGGLGEQFF. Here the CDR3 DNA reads TGTGCCAGCAGGCCAGGCGGGACAGGGGGTCTCGGGGAGCAGTTCTTC.

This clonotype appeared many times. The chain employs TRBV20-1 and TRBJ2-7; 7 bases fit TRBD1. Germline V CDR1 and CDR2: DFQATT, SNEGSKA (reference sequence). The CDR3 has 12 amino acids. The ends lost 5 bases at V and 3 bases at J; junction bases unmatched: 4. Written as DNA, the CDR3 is TGCAGTGCTTACAGGGGAGACTACGAGCAGTACTTC. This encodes CSAYRGDYEQYF.

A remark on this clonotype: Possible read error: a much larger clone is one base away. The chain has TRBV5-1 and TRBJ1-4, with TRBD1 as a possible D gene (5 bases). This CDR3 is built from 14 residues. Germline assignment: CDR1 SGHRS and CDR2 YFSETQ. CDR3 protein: CASRNQGTNERLFF. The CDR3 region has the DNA TGCGCCAGCAGAAATCAGGGTACTAATGAAAGACTGTTTTTT.

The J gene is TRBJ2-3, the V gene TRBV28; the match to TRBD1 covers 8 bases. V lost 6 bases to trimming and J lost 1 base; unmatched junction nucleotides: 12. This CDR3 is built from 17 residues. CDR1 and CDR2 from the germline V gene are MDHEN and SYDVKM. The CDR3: CASSYPPGQGRTDTQYF. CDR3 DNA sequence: TGTGCCAGCAGCTACCCGCCTGGACAGGGCCGCACAGATACGCAGTATTTT.

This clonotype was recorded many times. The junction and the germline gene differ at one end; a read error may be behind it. In DNA form, the CDR3 reads TGTGCCAGCTCCCCACGGACAGGAGGGAACACTGAAGCTTTCTTT. Encoded protein: CASSPRTGGNTEAFF. The gene calls are TRBV18 and TRBJ1-1, with TRBD1 matching 7 bases. The germline gives CDR1 KGHSH, CDR2 LQKENI. The CDR3 sequence is 15 residues long.

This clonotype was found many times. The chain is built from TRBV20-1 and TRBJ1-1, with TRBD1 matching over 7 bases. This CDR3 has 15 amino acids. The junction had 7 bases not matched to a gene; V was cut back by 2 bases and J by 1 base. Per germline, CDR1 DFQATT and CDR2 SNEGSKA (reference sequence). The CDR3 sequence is CSARLQGQKNTEAFF. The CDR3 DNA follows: TGCAGTGCTAGACTACAGGGACAGAAGAACACTGAAGCTTTCTTT.

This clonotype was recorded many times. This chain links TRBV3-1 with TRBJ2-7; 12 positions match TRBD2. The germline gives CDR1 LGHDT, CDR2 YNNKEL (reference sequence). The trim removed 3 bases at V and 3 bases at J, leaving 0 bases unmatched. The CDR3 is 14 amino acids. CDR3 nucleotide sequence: TGTGCCAGCAGCCAGACTAGCGGGAGCTACGAGCAGTACTTC. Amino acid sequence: CASSQTSGSYEQYF.

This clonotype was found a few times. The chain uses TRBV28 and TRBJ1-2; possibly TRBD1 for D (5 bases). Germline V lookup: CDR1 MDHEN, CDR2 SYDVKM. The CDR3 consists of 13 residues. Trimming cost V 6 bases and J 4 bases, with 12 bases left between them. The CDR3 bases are TGTGCCAGCAGGATAGCGAGGGGCTATGGCTACACCTTC. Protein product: CASRIARGYGYTF.

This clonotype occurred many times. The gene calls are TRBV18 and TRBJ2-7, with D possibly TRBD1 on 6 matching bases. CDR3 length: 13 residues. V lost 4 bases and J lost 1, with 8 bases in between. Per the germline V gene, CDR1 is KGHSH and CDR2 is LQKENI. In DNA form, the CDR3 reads TGTGCCAGCTCACAGGGGGTATCCTACGAGCAGTACTTC. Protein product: CASSQGVSYEQYF.

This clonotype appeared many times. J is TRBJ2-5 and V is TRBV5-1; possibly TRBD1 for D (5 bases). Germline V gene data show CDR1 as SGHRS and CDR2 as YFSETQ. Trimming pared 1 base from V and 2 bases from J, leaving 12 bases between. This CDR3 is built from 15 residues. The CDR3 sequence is CASSLTTASQETQYF. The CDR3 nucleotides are TGCGCCAGCAGCTTGACGACAGCCAGTCAAGAGACCCAGTACTTC.

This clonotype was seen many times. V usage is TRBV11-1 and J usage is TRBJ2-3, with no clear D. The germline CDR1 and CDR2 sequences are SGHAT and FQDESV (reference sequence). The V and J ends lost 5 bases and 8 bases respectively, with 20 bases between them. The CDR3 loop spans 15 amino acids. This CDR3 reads CASSPFGVGLGTQYF. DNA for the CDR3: TGTGCCAGCAGCCCGTTCGGCGTCGGGTTGGGTACGCAGTATTTT. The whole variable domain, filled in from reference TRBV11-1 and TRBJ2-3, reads EAEVAQSPRYKITEKSQAVAFWCDPISGHATLYWYRQILGQGPELLVQFQDESVVDDSQLPKDRFSAERLKGVDSTLKIQPAELGDSAMYLCASSPFGVGLGTQYFGPGTRLTVL.